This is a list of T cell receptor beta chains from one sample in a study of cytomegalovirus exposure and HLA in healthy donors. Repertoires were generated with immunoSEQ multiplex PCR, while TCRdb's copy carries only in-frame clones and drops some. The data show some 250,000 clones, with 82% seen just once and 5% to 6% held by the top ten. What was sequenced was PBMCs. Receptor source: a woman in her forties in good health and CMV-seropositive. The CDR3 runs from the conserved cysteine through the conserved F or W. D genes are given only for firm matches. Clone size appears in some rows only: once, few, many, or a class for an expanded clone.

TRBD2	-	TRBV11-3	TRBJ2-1	TGTGCCAGCAGTGTTGGGGCACTAGCGGCCTACAATGAGCAGTTCTTC	CASSVGALAAYNEQFF
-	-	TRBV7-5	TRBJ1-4	TGTGTCAGAAGCCCCGACAGGGAAGATGTTCGTGAAAAACTGTTTTTT	CVRSPDREDVREKLFF
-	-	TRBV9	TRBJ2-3	TGTGCCAGCAGCGTAGATAGCGGCTCCCCCCCAGATACGCAGTATTTT	CASSVDSGSPPDTQYF
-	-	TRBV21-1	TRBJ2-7	TGTGCCAGCAGCAAAGCGCGAGGACTATTCTACGAGCAGTACTTC	CASSKARGLFYEQYF
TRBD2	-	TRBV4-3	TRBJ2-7	TGCGCCAGCAGCCAAGGGACTAGCGGGAGAGACGAGCAGTACTTC	CASSQGTSGRDEQYF
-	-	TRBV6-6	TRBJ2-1	TGTGCCAGCAGTCTACAGGGTAACGAGCAGTTCTTC	CASSLQGNEQFF
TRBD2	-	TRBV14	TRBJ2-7	TGTGCCAGCAGCCGTAGCGGGAACCACTACGAGCAGTACTTC	CASSRSGNHYEQYF
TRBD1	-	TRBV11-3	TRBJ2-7	TGTGCCAGCAGCCCGACAGGGGGCTCCTACGAGCAGTACTTC	CASSPTGGSYEQYF
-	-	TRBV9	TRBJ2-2	TGTGCCAGCAGCCCGTCGGGACATTCGAACACCGGGGAGCTGTTTTTT	CASSPSGHSNTGELFF
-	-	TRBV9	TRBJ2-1	TGTGCCAGCAGCTCCCAGGCATTCGGCAATGAGCAGTTCTTC	CASSSQAFGNEQFF
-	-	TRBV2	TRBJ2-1	TGTGCCAGCAGTGAAGCTAACATTTTTCATGAGCAGTTCTTC	CASSEANIFHEQFF
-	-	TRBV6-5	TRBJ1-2	TGTGCCAGCAGTCCCCCTTACAGGGCGGGCTACACCTTC	CASSPPYRAGYTF
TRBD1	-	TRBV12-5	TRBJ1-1	TGTGCTAGTGCCCCGACAGGGTGGCCTGAAGCTTTCTTT	CASAPTGWPEAFF
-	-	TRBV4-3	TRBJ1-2	TGCGCCAGCAGCCAAGTGGCAGGCCACCCCACCTTC	CASSQVAGHPTF
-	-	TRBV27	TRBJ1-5	TGTGCCAGCAGTTTCACGGGGAGGAATCAGCCCCAGCATTTT	CASSFTGRNQPQHF
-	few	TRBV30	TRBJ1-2	TGTGCCTGGAGTGTGGGAGGGGCCTATGGCTACACCTTC	CAWSVGGAYGYTF
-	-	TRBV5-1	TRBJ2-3	TGCGCCAGCAAAGGGGATACAGATACGCAGTATTTT	CASKGDTDTQYF
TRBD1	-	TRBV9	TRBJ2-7	TGTGCCAGCAGCGTAGGACAGGGAATTTCCTACGAGCAGTACTTC	CASSVGQGISYEQYF